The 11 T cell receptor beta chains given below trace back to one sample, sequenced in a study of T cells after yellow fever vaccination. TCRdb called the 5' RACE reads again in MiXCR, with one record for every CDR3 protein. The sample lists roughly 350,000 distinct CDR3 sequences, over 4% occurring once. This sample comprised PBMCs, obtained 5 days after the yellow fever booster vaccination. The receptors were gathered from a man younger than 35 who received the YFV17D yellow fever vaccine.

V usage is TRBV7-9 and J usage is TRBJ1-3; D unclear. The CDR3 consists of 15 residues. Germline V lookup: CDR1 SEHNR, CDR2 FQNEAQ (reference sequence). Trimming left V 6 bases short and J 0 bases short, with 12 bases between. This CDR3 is CASSYLRLSGNTIYF. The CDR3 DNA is TGTGCCAGCAGTTATCTACGCCTCTCTGGAAACACCATATATTTT.

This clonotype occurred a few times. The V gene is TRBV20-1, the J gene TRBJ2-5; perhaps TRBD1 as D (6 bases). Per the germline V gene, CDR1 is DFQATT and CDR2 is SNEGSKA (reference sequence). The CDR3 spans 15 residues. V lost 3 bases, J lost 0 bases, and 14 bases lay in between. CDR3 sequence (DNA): TGCAGTGCTAGGGGGGCGGATCACTACCAAGAGACCCAGTACTTC. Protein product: CSARGADHYQETQYF.

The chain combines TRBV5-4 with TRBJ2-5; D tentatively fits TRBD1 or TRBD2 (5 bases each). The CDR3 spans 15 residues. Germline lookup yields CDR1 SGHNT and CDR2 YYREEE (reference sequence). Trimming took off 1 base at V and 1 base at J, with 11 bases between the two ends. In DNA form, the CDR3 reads TGTGCCAGCAGCTTGCGGGACGGGGCCCAAGAGACCCAGTACTTC. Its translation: CASSLRDGAQETQYF.

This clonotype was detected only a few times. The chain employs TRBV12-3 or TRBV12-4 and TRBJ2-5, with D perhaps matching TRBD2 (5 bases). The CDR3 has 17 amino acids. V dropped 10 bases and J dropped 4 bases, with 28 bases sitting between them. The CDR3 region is CATKRRGPFTWPETQYF. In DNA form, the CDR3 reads TGTGCCACCAAGCGGCGCGGTCCTTTTACTTGGCCAGAGACCCAGTACTTC.

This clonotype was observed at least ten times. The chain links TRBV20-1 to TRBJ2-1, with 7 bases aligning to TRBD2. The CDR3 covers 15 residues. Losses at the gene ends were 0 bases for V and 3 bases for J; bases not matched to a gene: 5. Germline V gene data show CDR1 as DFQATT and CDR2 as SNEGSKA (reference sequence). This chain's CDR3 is CSARDLGGVYNEQFF. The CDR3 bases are TGCAGTGCTAGAGATTTGGGGGGGGTCTACAATGAGCAGTTCTTC.

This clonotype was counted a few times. The CDR3 loop reads CASSHLRGLGEQYF. The CDR3 coding sequence is TGTGCCAGCAGCCACCTCAGGGGGCTCGGGGAGCAGTACTTC. This chain joins TRBV12-3 or TRBV12-4 and TRBJ2-7; the match to TRBD1 covers 8 bases. This CDR3 is 14 amino acids long. With 6 bases clipped from V and 7 bases from J, the junction kept 11 bases outside the gene matches.

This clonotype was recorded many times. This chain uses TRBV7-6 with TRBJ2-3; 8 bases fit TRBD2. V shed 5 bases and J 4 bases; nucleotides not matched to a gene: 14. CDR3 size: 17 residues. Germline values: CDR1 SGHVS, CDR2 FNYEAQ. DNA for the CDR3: TGTGCCAGCAGCCCCATCCTCGGGACTAGTGGATCAGATACGCAGTATTTT. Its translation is CASSPILGTSGSDTQYF.

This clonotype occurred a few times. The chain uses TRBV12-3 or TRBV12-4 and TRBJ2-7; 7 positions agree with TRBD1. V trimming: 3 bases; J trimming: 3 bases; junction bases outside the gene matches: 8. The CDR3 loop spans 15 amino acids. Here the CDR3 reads CASSFGTDHYYEQYV. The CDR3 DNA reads TGTGCCAGCAGTTTTGGGACAGACCATTACTACGAGCAGTACGTC.

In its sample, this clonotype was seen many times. The CDR3 loop is CSAKPPGGAYNEQFF. The CDR3 nucleotides are TGCAGTGCTAAACCCCCGGGGGGCGCCTACAATGAGCAGTTCTTC. J is TRBJ2-1 and V is TRBV20-1, with TRBD2 as a possible D gene (7 bases). The germline gives CDR1 DFQATT, CDR2 SNEGSKA (reference sequence). The CDR3 consists of 15 residues. Trimming removed 4 bases at V and 2 bases at J, with 15 bases between.

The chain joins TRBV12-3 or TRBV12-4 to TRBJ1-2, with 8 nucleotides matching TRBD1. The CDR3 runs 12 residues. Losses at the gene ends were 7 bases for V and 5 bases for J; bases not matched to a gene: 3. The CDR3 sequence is CASNTGGYGYTF. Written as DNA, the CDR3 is TGTGCCAGCAATACAGGGGGATATGGCTACACCTTC.

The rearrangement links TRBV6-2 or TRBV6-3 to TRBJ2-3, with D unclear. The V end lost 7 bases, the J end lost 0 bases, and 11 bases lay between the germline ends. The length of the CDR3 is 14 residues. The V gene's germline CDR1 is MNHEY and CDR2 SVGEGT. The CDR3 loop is CASILDGSTDTQYF. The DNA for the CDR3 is TGTGCCAGCATCCTGGACGGTAGCACAGATACGCAGTATTTT.